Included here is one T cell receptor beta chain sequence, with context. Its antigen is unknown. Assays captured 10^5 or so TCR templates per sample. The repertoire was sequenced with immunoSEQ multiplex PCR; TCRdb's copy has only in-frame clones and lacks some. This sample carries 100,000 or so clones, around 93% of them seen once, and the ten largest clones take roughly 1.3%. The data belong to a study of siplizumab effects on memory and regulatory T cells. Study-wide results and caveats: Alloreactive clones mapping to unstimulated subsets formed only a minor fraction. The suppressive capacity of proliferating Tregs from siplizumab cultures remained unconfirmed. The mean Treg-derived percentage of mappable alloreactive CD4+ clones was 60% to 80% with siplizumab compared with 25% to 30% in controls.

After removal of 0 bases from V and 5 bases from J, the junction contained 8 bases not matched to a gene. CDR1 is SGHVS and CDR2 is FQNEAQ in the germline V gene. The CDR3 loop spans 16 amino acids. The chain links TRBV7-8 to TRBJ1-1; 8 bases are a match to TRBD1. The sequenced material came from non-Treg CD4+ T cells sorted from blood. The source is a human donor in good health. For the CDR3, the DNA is TGTGCCAGCAGCTTAGCCCCACAGGGGGTTCGGACTGAAGCTTTCTTT. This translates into CASSLAPQGVRTEAFF. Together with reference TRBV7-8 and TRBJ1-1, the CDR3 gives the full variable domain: GAGVSQSPRYKVAKRGQDVALRCDPISGHVSLFWYQQALGQGPEFLTYFQNEAQLDKSGLPSDRFFAERPEGSVSTLKIQRTQQEDSAVYLCASSLAPQGVRTEAFFGQGTRLTVV.